The 29 T cell receptor beta chains below come from one sample, sequenced in a study of blood T cells in healthy people across ages. A second about 6 to 11 cycle PCR used barcoded and J-beta primers. A single record per CDR3 protein comes from TCRdb applying MiXCR to the 5' RACE reads. The sample yields almost 800,000 distinct CDR3 sequences, roughly 60% seen once. Sequenced input: blood. Every receptor here comes from a young man in good health.

V and J are TRBV29-1 and TRBJ2-1, with D possibly matching TRBD2 (5 bases). V was cut by 1 base and J by 1 base, with 11 bases left in between. The V gene's germline CDR1 is SQVTM and CDR2 ANQGSEA. This CDR3 is 15 amino acids long. The CDR3 DNA is TGCAGCGTTGAAGGAGCGGAATCGTCCTACAATGAGCAGTTCTTC. Translation: CSVEGAESSYNEQFF.

This clonotype was found once. This rearrangement joins TRBV2 to TRBJ2-4, with D perhaps TRBD2 (5 bases). TRBJ2-7 explains the end of the DNA better; the J call may be wrong. The germline CDR1 and CDR2 sequences are SNHLY and FYNNEI. CDR3 length: 11 residues. The CDR3 loop is CASKLVYEQYF. DNA for the CDR3: TGTGCCAGCAAACTAGTGTACGAGCAGTACTTC.

CDR3 coding DNA: TGTGCCAGCAGTGTACGAAGGGACTCACGGCATTTT. Translated, it gives CASSVRRDSRHF. This chain uses TRBV2 with TRBJ1-5; the D gene is possibly TRBD1 (5 bases). Trimming stripped 4 bases from V and 15 bases from J, with 16 bases between. CDR3 size: 12 residues. The germline V gene encodes CDR1 SNHLY and CDR2 FYNNEI.

The chain carries TRBV20-1 and TRBJ2-1, with D unclear. The V and J ends lost 3 bases and 3 bases respectively, with 12 bases between them. The germline V gene has CDR1 DFQATT and CDR2 SNEGSKA (reference sequence). The CDR3 runs to 14 residues. The CDR3 spells CSASEAEIYNEQFF. CDR3 sequence (DNA): TGCAGTGCTAGTGAGGCGGAGATCTACAATGAGCAGTTCTTC.

This clonotype appeared a few times. The chain recombines TRBV7-8 with TRBJ2-1, with a weak D call TRBD2 (6 bases). The CDR3 spans 16 residues. The V gene lost 4 bases and the J gene lost 7 bases, with 20 bases spanning the gap. Per the germline V gene, CDR1 is SGHVS and CDR2 is FQNEAQ. CDR3 protein: CASSSPLSTAGNEQFF. CDR3 DNA sequence: TGTGCCAGCAGCTCCCCCCTGAGTACGGCGGGGAATGAGCAGTTCTTC.

A few counts support this clonotype. The chain combines TRBV4-3 with TRBJ1-2; D remains ambiguous. The germline V and J ends were trimmed by 3 bases and 4 bases, with 12 bases remaining between them. The CDR3 runs 14 residues. Germline CDR1 and CDR2: LGHNA and YSLEER. CDR3 region: CASSQNQKRYGYTF. As DNA, the CDR3 is TGCGCCAGCAGCCAGAATCAGAAACGCTATGGCTACACCTTC.

The chain links TRBV7-9 to TRBJ2-3; 8 bases are a match to TRBD2. CDR3 length equals 16 residues. Germline loops: CDR1 SEHNR, CDR2 FQNEAQ (reference sequence). The V and J ends lost 1 base and 3 bases, in that order; junction bases with no gene match: 6. In DNA, the CDR3 is TGTGCCAGCAGCTTAGATAGCGGGGAAAGAACAGATACGCAGTATTTT. Translating gives CASSLDSGERTDTQYF.

The rearrangement links TRBV29-1 to TRBJ2-4; TRBD1 aligns across 11 bases. The end of the DNA aligns better with TRBJ2-7, so the J call may be wrong. Germline assignment: CDR1 SQVTM and CDR2 ANQGSEA. This CDR3 comprises 11 residues. CDR3: CSGQGAHEQYF. CDR3 sequence (DNA): TGCAGTGGACAGGGGGCCCACGAGCAGTACTTC.

The chain combines TRBV6-1 with TRBJ2-2; TRBD1 or TRBD2 may be the D gene (6 bases each). The CDR3 sequence is 13 residues long. V was cut by 10 bases and J by 3 bases, with 12 bases left in between. Germline-derived CDR1 and CDR2 are MNHNS and SASEGT. CDR3 sequence: CANRGQYTGELFF. CDR3 nucleotide sequence: TGTGCCAACCGGGGGCAGTACACCGGGGAGCTGTTTTTT.

CDR3 DNA sequence: TGTGCCAGCTGGGGACCGCGGGGGGGCCAAAATGAGCAGTTCTTC. Its translation is CASWGPRGGQNEQFF. The V gene is TRBV12-3 or TRBV12-4, the J gene TRBJ2-1; 9 nucleotides agree with TRBD2. The length of the CDR3 is 15 residues. V lost 8 bases to trimming and J lost 7 bases; unmatched junction nucleotides: 12.

The chain links TRBV6-6 to TRBJ2-7; D unclear. Germline V CDR1 and CDR2: MNHNY, SVGAGI (reference sequence). V lost 5 bases to trimming and J lost 2 bases, with 10 bases between them. CDR3 length: 13 residues. CDR3 DNA sequence: TGTGCCAGCAGTGATTTTGGACCCTACGAGCAGTACTTC. This translates into CASSDFGPYEQYF.

This clonotype has only a few counts. The chain carries TRBV6-6 and TRBJ1-1; the D gene is possibly TRBD1 (5 bases). CDR3 length: 14 residues. Trimming pared 7 bases from V and 0 bases from J, leaving 12 bases between. Germline-derived CDR1 and CDR2 are MNHNY and SVGAGI (reference sequence). In DNA form, the CDR3 reads TGTGCCAGCACCATCTCGGGGGTGAACACTGAAGCTTTCTTT. This gives the protein CASTISGVNTEAFF.

This chain links TRBV5-1 with TRBJ2-3; D unclear. The ends were cut back, 0 bases at V and 6 bases at J, with 14 bases in the middle. The CDR3 spans 15 residues. Germline CDR1 reads SGHRS; CDR2 reads YFSETQ. CDR3 in DNA: TGCGCCAGCAGCTTGGGAGGTTACCGTGGCGATACGCAGTATTTT. It is translated as CASSLGGYRGDTQYF.

The gene calls are TRBV5-1 and TRBJ1-1, with 9 nucleotides matching TRBD1. The CDR3 has 15 amino acids. In germline, CDR1 is SGHRS, CDR2 YFSETQ. The ends lost 4 bases at V and 6 bases at J; junction bases unmatched: 10. DNA of the CDR3: TGCGCCAGCAGCCTACCCGGGACAGGGCACCCTGAAGCTTTCTTT. This encodes CASSLPGTGHPEAFF.

V is TRBV12-3 or TRBV12-4 and J is TRBJ2-3, with D possibly TRBD2 on 5 matching bases. The CDR3 consists of 14 residues. Trimming cost V 4 bases and J 11 bases, with 19 bases left between them. The CDR3 loop reads CASSSEGRTDVQYF. CDR3 coding DNA: TGTGCCAGCAGTTCCGAGGGTAGAACAGATGTGCAGTATTTT.

The chain recombines TRBV28 with TRBJ2-5; possible D gene TRBD1, 6 bases. The assigned J gene may be wrong: the sequence end matches TRBJ2-7 better. The germline V gene encodes CDR1 MDHEN and CDR2 SYDVKM. This CDR3 region has 15 residues. In DNA, the CDR3 is TGTGCCAGCAGCCCATTGCAGGGGCAACCCGGCGAGCAGTACTTC. It encodes CASSPLQGQPGEQYF.

This chain uses TRBV10-3 with TRBJ2-7; D ambiguous. This CDR3 is 14 amino acids long. Germline V gene lookup returns CDR1 ENHRY and CDR2 SYGVKD. Trimming took off 3 bases at V and 4 bases at J, with 13 bases between the two ends. The CDR3 coding sequence is TGTGCCATCAGTGATCAGCGTGGATTTTACGAGCAGTACTTC. Its translation: CAISDQRGFYEQYF.

V gene TRBV11-2 combines with J gene TRBJ2-5, with TRBD2 identical over 8 bases. This CDR3 comprises 12 residues. After removal of 8 bases from V and 1 base from J, the junction contained 0 bases not matched to a gene. The germline V gene encodes CDR1 SGHAT and CDR2 FQNNGV. CDR3 DNA: TGTGCCAGCCGGGGGGGCCAAGAGACCCAGTACTTC. Translated, it gives CASRGGQETQYF. The full variable domain, its missing parts supplied by reference TRBV11-2 and TRBJ2-5, is EAGVAQSPRYKIIEKRQSVAFWCNPISGHATLYWYQQILGQGPKLLIQFQNNGVVDDSQLPKDRFSAERLKGVDSTLKIQPAKLEDSAVYLCASRGGQETQYFGPGTRLLVL.

This clonotype was seen only a few times. V is TRBV6-2 or TRBV6-3 and J is TRBJ2-1; 9 bases align to TRBD2. Germline values: CDR1 MNHEY, CDR2 SVGEGT. Unmatched junction bases numbered 4, after V lost 0 bases and J lost 7 bases. CDR3 length: 15 amino acids. CDR3 loop: CASSYSRLAVNEQFF. As DNA, the CDR3 is TGTGCCAGCAGTTACTCCCGACTAGCGGTTAATGAGCAGTTCTTC.

The CDR3 nucleotides are TGTGCCAGCAGTCGACTCCCTGACTCCTACGAGCAGTACTTC. Translating gives CASSRLPDSYEQYF. This chain joins TRBV7-9 and TRBJ2-7; D unclear. The CDR3 is made up of 14 amino acids. Germline-derived CDR1 and CDR2 are SEHNR and FQNEAQ (reference sequence). With 6 bases removed from V and 0 bases from J, the gap between germline ends came to 12 bases.

This clonotype was found a few times. The V and J genes are TRBV25-1 and TRBJ2-1; D may be TRBD2 (6 bases). The CDR3 loop spans 16 amino acids. Germline V gene lookup returns CDR1 MGHDK and CDR2 SYGVNS. Trimming took 3 bases from V and 2 from J, leaving 14 bases between them. The CDR3 spells CASSEDTSFTYNEQFF. The CDR3 DNA is TGTGCCAGCAGTGAGGACACTAGCTTCACCTACAATGAGCAGTTCTTC.

The chain has TRBV20-1 and TRBJ2-1, with D perhaps TRBD2 (5 bases). Germline V gives CDR1 DFQATT, CDR2 SNEGSKA (reference sequence). The germline V and J ends were trimmed by 1 base and 9 bases, with 25 bases remaining between them. The CDR3 loop spans 17 amino acids. The DNA of the CDR3 is TGCAGTGCTAGAGCTAGTCCACCGGGGTGGTCCCAGATTGAGCAGTTCTTC. This sequence encodes CSARASPPGWSQIEQFF.

The chain couples TRBV6-2 or TRBV6-3 to TRBJ2-5; D might be TRBD2 (6 bases). This CDR3 has 15 residues. V dropped 5 bases and J dropped 2 bases, with 15 bases sitting between them. Germline V CDR1 and CDR2: MNHEY, SVGEGT. DNA of the CDR3: TGTGCCAGCAGTGGCCTTCGGGACTTACAAGAGACCCAGTACTTC. Protein product: CASSGLRDLQETQYF.

This chain links TRBV20-1 with TRBJ1-6; D gene ambiguous. Germline V CDR1 and CDR2: DFQATT, SNEGSKA (reference sequence). There are 12 residues in the CDR3. Trimming pared 3 bases from V and 12 bases from J, leaving 12 bases between. CDR3 nucleotide sequence: TGCAGTGCTAGTACAGCTCTTGGACCCCTCCACTTT. Protein sequence: CSASTALGPLHF.

The chain has TRBV20-1 and TRBJ2-5, with D possibly TRBD1 on 6 matching bases. Deletions cut 5 bases from V and 4 bases from J, with 20 bases between. The CDR3 contains 15 residues. CDR1 is DFQATT and CDR2 is SNEGSKA in the germline V gene (reference sequence). The CDR3 loop is CSAVQSRGSSETQYF. The CDR3, as DNA: TGCAGTGCTGTTCAGTCCAGGGGCAGTTCAGAGACCCAGTACTTC.

The V call is TRBV12-3 or TRBV12-4, the J call TRBJ1-4; possibly TRBD1 for D (5 bases). This CDR3 has 11 amino acids. Trimming left V 6 bases short and J 8 bases short, with 7 bases between. CDR3 nucleotides: TGTGCCAGCAGGGGACGAGAAAAACTGTTTTTT. It translates to CASRGREKLFF.

V and J are TRBV28 and TRBJ1-2; D not certain. V was shortened by 6 bases and J by 5 bases, with 13 bases between the two germline ends. Germline V gene lookup returns CDR1 MDHEN and CDR2 SYDVKM. The CDR3 sequence is 13 residues long. This CDR3 reads CASSDKKEYGYTF. Written as DNA, the CDR3 is TGTGCCAGCAGCGACAAGAAGGAGTATGGCTACACCTTC.

The chain joins TRBV9 to TRBJ2-2, with D maybe TRBD1 (5 bases). The V end was cut by 0 bases, the J end by 9 bases, with 6 bases between. From germline, CDR1 is SGDLS and CDR2 YYNGEE. The CDR3 is 12 amino acids. CDR3 in amino acids: CASSVEGRELFF. The CDR3 bases are TGTGCCAGCAGCGTAGAGGGGCGGGAGCTGTTTTTT.

This clonotype was picked up one time. The genes are TRBV20-1 and TRBJ2-7, with a tentative D call TRBD2 (5 bases). Between the trimmed V and J ends, which lost 1 base and 5 bases, there was a span of 18 bases. The CDR3 totals 15 residues. Germline CDR1 and CDR2: DFQATT and SNEGSKA (reference sequence). The CDR3, as DNA: TGCAGTGCTAGAGTTGCAGGCATGGCCGGGGACGAGCAGTACTTC. This encodes CSARVAGMAGDEQYF.